This TCR beta chain was obtained from a study of blood T cells in healthy people across ages (dated by TCRdb to between 2014 and 2016). Describing the broader study: In model experiments, roughly one uniquely barcoded TCR beta cDNA molecule per two T cells was captured by template switching. Donors were grouped into four age groups: young (average 16 years), middle-aged (39), aged (around 56) and long-lived (just over 80). Using the same blood draw, the study looked at two additional independent replicas of 1 million unique cDNA reads for two donors, one aged 18 to 30 and the other aged 80 or older. Using deep sequencing normalized with unique cDNA molecular identifiers, the study measured how TCR beta repertoire diversity changes with age. Donors of different ages were randomly distributed across sequencing lanes to avoid experimental bias.

The library came from 5' RACE. Reads for this sample came from an Illumina HiSeq 2500. A second about 6 to 11 cycle PCR used a sample-barcoded 5' primer and a J-beta primer mix. Each TCR beta cDNA molecule received a unique molecular identifier from a template-switch 5' adaptor carrying 12 random nucleotides. At least 2.5 million CDR3-containing paired-end reads were obtained from each sample. All of the RNA was converted into first-strand cDNA using the Mint cDNA synthesis kit, with a TRBC-specific oligonucleotide serving as the primer. Following uracil-DNA glycosylase treatment, a first 18-cycle PCR with universal primers M1SS and BC2_uni_R was performed on all cDNA. Processing in the source paper ran as follows. Each sample was normalized by randomly selecting 1 million high-quality reads, each carrying a distinct molecular identifier. Reads with shared molecular identifiers were discarded instead of being binned into consensus sequences. MiTCR, run with a Q25 quality threshold and the strictest error-elimination algorithm, handled CDR3 identification, clonotype clustering and error correction. Lower-bound total TCR beta diversity was estimated with a nonparametric unseen species model using Euler transformation. The public reads were reanalyzed by TCRdb: fastp trimming at Q25, MiXCR alignment, in-frame beta chains only. CDR3 protein sequences are deduplicated, and each keeps its most common genes and DNA. Clone size and V and J calls follow TCRdb, not the original study. Counted in this sample were about 1.6 million distinct CDR3 sequences; roughly 32% of them appeared once. Clones ranked in the top ten supply approximately 10% of the sample.

The germline V gene (reference sequence) gives CDR1 as MNHNY and CDR2 as SVGAGI. The junction carries 12 bases between V and J, which are trimmed by 6 bases and 3 bases respectively. CDR3 length: 13 amino acids, cysteine to phenylalanine. Left in the record is the CDR3 DNA by itself, 39 bases read in frame from the first base. The donors were 40 or so Caucasian individuals from Russia, aged roughly 6 to 90 years, who were systemically healthy. Approximately 9.3 milliliters of peripheral blood were collected from each donor into EDTA-treated Vacutainer tubes. Ficoll-Paque density-gradient centrifugation was used to isolate PBMCs, with at least 6.5 million per sample. Trizol reagent was used to extract total RNA from PBMCs, with at least 5 micrograms per sample. The percentages of naive CD45RAhigh/CD27high T cells were determined by flow cytometry on a PBMC aliquot from every donor. This clonotype was observed a few times. The antigen it recognizes is unknown. Within one base of it there is no much larger clone, and no base qualities were kept.

Here is what the overall study found, with its caveats: As age increased, observed TCR beta diversity per million T cells dropped in a roughly linear way, and a significant reduction was already evident by age approximately 40. Total diversity estimates from one million sequenced T cells were considered lower bounds and underestimates. Observed TCR beta diversity correlated strongly with the percentage of naive T cells measured by flow cytometry. Because the CMV infection status of the donors was unknown, age-related changes in expanded clonotypes may potentially have been confounded. Compared with the aged group, the long-lived group had more naive CD4+ T cells, fewer expanded clones and increased TCR diversity, suggesting age selection. Since profiling was done on bulk unsorted PBMCs, naive and antigen-experienced compartments could not be conclusively compared.

Here the chain combines TRBV6-6 and TRBJ2-7; a confident D gene designation cannot be given. This sequence was found in a woman under 40 in good health. The material sequenced was blood. The CDR3: CASRQRTIYEQYF. In nucleotide form, the sequence is TGTGCCAGCAGGCAGCGAACAATCTACGAGCAGTACTTC.